This entry is about one T cell receptor (beta chain). Its antigen is not yet known. This record comes from a study of monozygotic twins with inflammatory bowel disease (dated by TCRdb to about 2019). General notes on the study: The full study comprised 30 or so monozygotic twin pairs: nine German pairs (four IBD-concordant, five IBD-discordant) and 19 IBD-discordant Danish pairs. The search for disease-associated traits relied mainly on comparing, within discordant pairs, IBD patients with their genetically identical healthy co-twins. Each individual had, on average, about 151 000 unique TCRalpha sequences and 181 000 unique TCRbeta sequences available for analysis. What the authors observed across the whole study: No single strong signal or clonotype linked to IBD turned up in the results, so the idea that one exists was not supported. A decrease in TCRbeta repertoire diversity, as measured by inverse Simpson index, was observed in IBD patients compared with their healthy co-twins. Distinction between different T cell subtypes could not be achieved in the analysis. Repertoire similarity did not differ between concordant and discordant twins, possibly due to limited statistical power. Differing immunosuppressive treatments among patients may have added background noise and inter-individual variability to the repertoires. Compared with healthy twins, IBD patients shared fewer clonotypes with other individuals, and the difference was most pronounced in patients with signs of disease activity.

From each donor, a 2.5 ml peripheral blood sample was drawn into PAXgene tubes and stored at -80 degrees C. Without T cell sorting, total RNA was isolated from whole blood using the PAXgene blood miRNA kit on an automated QIAcube. Peripheral blood from monozygotic twin pairs concordant or discordant for inflammatory bowel disease was subjected to deep TCRalpha and TCRbeta repertoire profiling with unique molecular barcoding. Smoking habits were recorded for all twin pairs, and individuals were classified as current, former or never smokers. The protocol used for the library was 5' RACE. Preparation of each TCR library used about 4,000 ng of total RNA. cDNA was synthesized with SMARTScribe reverse transcriptase in eight separate reactions per sample. During cDNA synthesis, template switching was used to introduce unique molecular identifiers that contained a 6-nucleotide sample barcode. TCRalpha and TCRbeta cDNA was amplified by two nested PCRs of 16 and 9 cycles, with bead purification after each PCR. Before amplification, the cDNA was both treated with uracil DNA-glycosylase and purified with the QIAquick PCR purification kit. The second PCR added Illumina TruSeq-compatible adapters along with sample-specific barcodes. TapeStation and Qubit were used to check library quality and concentration, and 5 ng of each library went into the pool. Pooled libraries were sequenced on an Illumina HiSeq2500 single-index Rapid Run with 2 x 100 bp reads and custom sequencing primers. In the paper's pipeline: UMI-based consensus assembly with MiGEC version 1.2.6 was used to correct PCR and sequencing errors. V(D)J alignment, clonotype assembly and CDR3 extraction were performed with MiXCR version 2.1.1. To normalise gene usage, clonotype sharing and MAIT/NKT TCR abundance, the analysis used the top 1000, 10 000 and 20 000 clonotypes per sample. Diversity was computed as the inverse Simpson index with the vegan R package after downsampling to 27 000 UMIs. Paired Mann-Whitney U tests were applied to discordant twin pairs, and Benjamini-Hochberg correction was used for multiple testing. Following TCRdb reprocessing, every CDR3 protein sequence forms one entry, and DNA is not provided. It is TCRdb's table, rather than the study itself, that gives the V and J calls and clone size. The table held for this sample gives about 380,000 distinct CDR3 sequences. The biggest ten clones account for 2.6% of the sample.

Measured from the cysteine to the phenylalanine, the CDR3 is 13 residues long. The DNA is unrecorded. Sequenced: blood. Recombination connected TRBV12-3 or TRBV12-4 to TRBJ1-5. This TCR was sampled from a human donor with ulcerative colitis or Crohn's disease, or a healthy co-twin of an affected twin (not recorded which). The CDR3 protein sequence reads: CASSSSFNQPQHF.